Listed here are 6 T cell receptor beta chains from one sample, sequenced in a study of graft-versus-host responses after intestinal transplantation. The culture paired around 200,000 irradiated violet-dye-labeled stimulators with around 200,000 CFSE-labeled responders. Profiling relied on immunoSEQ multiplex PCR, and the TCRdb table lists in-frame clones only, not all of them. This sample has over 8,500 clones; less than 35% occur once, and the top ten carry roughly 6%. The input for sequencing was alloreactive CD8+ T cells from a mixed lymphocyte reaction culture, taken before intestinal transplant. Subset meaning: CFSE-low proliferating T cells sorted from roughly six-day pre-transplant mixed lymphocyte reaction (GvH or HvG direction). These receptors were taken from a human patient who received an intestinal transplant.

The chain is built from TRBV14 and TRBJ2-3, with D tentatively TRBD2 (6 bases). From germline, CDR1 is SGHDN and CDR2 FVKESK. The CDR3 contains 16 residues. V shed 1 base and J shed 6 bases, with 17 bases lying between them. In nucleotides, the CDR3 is TGTGCCAGCAGCCAAGCGGCGGGGCCCCCGACGGATACGCAGTATTTT. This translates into CASSQAAGPPTDTQYF.

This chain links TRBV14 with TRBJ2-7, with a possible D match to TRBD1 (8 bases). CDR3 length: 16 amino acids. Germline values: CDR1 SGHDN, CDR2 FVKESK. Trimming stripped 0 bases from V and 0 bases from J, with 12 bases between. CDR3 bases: TGTGCCAGCAGCCAAGAAACAGGGGGGGCCTCCTACGAGCAGTACTTC. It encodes CASSQETGGASYEQYF.

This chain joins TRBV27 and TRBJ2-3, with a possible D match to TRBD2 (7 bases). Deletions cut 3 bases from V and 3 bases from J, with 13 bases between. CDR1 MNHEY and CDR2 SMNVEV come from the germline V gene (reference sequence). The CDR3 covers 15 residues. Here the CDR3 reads CASSFSGGLTDTQYF. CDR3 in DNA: TGTGCCAGCAGTTTTTCGGGGGGCCTTACAGATACGCAGTATTTT.

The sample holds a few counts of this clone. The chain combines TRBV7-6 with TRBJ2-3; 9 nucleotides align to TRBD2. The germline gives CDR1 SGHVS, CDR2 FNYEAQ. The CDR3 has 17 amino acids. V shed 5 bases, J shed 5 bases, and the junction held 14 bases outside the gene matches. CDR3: CASSPTVAGGLVDTQYF. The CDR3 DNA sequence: TGTGCCAGCAGCCCAACGGTGGCGGGGGGGCTAGTAGATACGCAGTATTTT.

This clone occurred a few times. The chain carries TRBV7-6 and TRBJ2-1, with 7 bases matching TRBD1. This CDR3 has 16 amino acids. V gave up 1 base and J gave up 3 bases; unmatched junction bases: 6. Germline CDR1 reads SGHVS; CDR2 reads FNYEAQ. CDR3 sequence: CASSLVQGGVYNEQFF. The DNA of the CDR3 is TGTGCCAGCAGCTTAGTTCAAGGGGGCGTCTACAATGAGCAGTTCTTC. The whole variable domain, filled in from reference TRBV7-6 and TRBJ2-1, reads GAGVSQSPRYKVTKRGQDVALRCDPISGHVSLYWYRQALGQGPEFLTYFNYEAQQDKSGLPNDRFSAERPEGSISTLTIQRTEQRDSAMYRCASSLVQGGVYNEQFFGPGTRLTVL.

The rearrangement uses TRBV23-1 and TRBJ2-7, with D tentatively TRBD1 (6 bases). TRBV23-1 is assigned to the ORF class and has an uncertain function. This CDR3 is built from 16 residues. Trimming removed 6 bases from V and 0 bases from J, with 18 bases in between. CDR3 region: CASRRWTVEPSYEQYF. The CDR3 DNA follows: TGCGCCAGCAGGCGTTGGACAGTTGAACCCTCCTACGAGCAGTACTTC.